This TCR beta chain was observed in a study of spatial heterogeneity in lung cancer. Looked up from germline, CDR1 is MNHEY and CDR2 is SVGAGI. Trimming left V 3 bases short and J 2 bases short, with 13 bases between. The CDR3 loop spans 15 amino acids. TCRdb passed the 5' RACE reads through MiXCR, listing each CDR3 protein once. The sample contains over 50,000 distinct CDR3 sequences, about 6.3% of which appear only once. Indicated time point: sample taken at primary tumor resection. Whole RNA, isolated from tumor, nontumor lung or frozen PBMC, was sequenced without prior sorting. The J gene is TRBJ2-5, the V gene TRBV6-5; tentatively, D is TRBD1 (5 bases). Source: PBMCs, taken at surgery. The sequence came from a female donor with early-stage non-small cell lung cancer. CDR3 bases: TGTGCCAGCAGTTATGGTGGGGCGGCTCAAGAGACCCAGTACTTC. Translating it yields CASSYGGAAQETQYF.